This section outlines one TCR beta chain sequence together with its context. The libraries were made with immunoSEQ v3. TCRdb's table, derived via immunoSEQ multiplex PCR, lists solely in-frame clones and lacks some. The data contain more than 90,000 clones, roughly 65% of them singletons. Trimming pared 0 bases from V and 0 bases from J, leaving 4 bases between. There are 14 residues in the CDR3. CDR1 and CDR2 from the germline V gene are MNHEY and SMNVEV (reference sequence). The sample originates from a study of TIL therapy for anti-PD-1-resistant metastatic lung cancer. Looking at the study overall: Median tumor PD-L1 proportion score was about 5.9%.

Noted time point: pre-treatment sample, taken before nivolumab and TIL therapy. Pleural nodules or supraclavicular lymph nodes made up most of the excised metastases sampled. Stage 4 NSCLC adults joined between 2017 and January 2020. The genes are TRBV27 and TRBJ2-3; unclear D gene. The origin of this receptor is a person aged 25-85 years with non-small cell lung cancer. The sequencing here drew on tumor tissue, taken at baseline. The CDR3 loop is CASSLSSSTDTQYF. The CDR3 DNA sequence: TGTGCCAGCAGTTTATCCTCTAGCACAGATACGCAGTATTTT.